A single sample is the source of the 14 T cell receptor beta chains below, sequenced in a study of beta chain features in type 1 diabetes. Notes on the study in general: Shorter TCRB CDR3s, moderately but significantly so, were found in Type 1 diabetes patients in all four CD4+ subsets.

Antigen specificity for these receptors is unknown. The sequenced template was cDNA made from the entire isolated RNA. Clones were sequenced by immunoSEQ multiplex PCR, and TCRdb holds only the in-frame ones, with some missing. The sample contains roughly 300,000 clones, roughly a tenth of which appear only once. The sample taken for sequencing was central memory CD4+ T cells from blood. The receptors were gathered from a man younger than 40 with type 1 diabetes.

This clone has only a few counts. The CDR3 spells CSVDPSPGTGELFF. The CDR3 DNA is TGCAGCGTTGACCCCTCGCCTGGAACCGGGGAGCTGTTTTTT. The chain uses TRBV29-1 and TRBJ2-2, with unresolved D. Trimming left V 3 bases short and J 5 bases short, with 13 bases between. CDR3 size: 14 residues. Germline V gene sequence: CDR1 SQVTM, CDR2 ANQGSEA.

This rearrangement joins TRBV29-1 to TRBJ2-7, with D possibly called TRBD1 or TRBD2 (5 bases each). Germline CDR1 is SQVTM and CDR2 is ANQGSEA. Deletions cut 8 bases from V and 0 bases from J, with 14 bases between. This CDR3 spans 13 amino acids. CDR3 sequence (DNA): TGCAGCACCCGGGACGGCAGCTCCTACGAGCAGTACTTC. Protein sequence: CSTRDGSSYEQYF.

This clone was found a few times. The V call is TRBV18, the J call TRBJ2-7, with D perhaps TRBD2 (6 bases). Germline-derived CDR1 and CDR2 are KGHSH and LQKENI. The length of the CDR3 is 14 residues. The V gene lost 3 bases and the J gene lost 4 bases, with 13 bases spanning the gap. The CDR3 loop reads CASSPWGEEYEQYF. The CDR3 nucleotides read TGTGCCAGCTCACCTTGGGGGGAGGAGTACGAGCAGTACTTC.

This clone was recorded a few times. A far larger clone is one nucleotide away, so this likely arose from a read error. The CDR3 spells CAWSNTGGCGYGYTF. CDR3 nucleotides: TGTGCCTGGAGCAACACAGGGGGGTGTGGCTATGGCTACACCTTC. V usage is TRBV30 and J usage is TRBJ1-2; TRBD1 aligns across 8 bases. Germline values: CDR1 GTSNPN, CDR2 SVGIG (reference sequence). V lost 3 bases to trimming and J lost 4 bases; unmatched junction nucleotides: 10. The CDR3 spans 15 residues.

This clone was counted between two and nine times. One junction end disagrees with the germline gene, perhaps due to a read error. This chain uses TRBV7-7 with TRBJ1-4; D possibly corresponds to TRBD1 (5 bases). Germline V lookup: CDR1 SSHAT, CDR2 FNYEAQ (reference sequence). CDR3 size: 14 residues. The CDR3 here is CASSRDSANEKLFF. The CDR3 nucleotides read TGTGCTAGCAGCCGTGACAGTGCTAATGAAAAACTGTTTTTT.

The chain is built from TRBV7-2 and TRBJ1-4; 9 positions agree with TRBD1. CDR1 and CDR2 (germline): SGHTA, FQGNSA. V gave up 3 bases and J gave up 8 bases; unmatched junction bases: 7. This CDR3 spans 15 amino acids. The CDR3 nucleotides are TGTGCCAGCAGCTTGGACAGGGGCGCGGGGGAAAAACTGTTTTTT. This codes for CASSLDRGAGEKLFF. Full variable domain (remainder filled in from reference TRBV7-2 and TRBJ1-4): GAGVSQSPSNKVTEKGKDVELRCDPISGHTALYWYRQSLGQGLEFLIYFQGNSAPDKSGLPSDRFSAERTGGSVSTLTIQRTQQEDSAVYLCASSLDRGAGEKLFFGSGTQLSVL.

This clone has only a few counts. The rearrangement joins TRBV2 to TRBJ2-1; TRBD2 matches at 7 bases. Germline V gene lookup returns CDR1 SNHLY and CDR2 FYNNEI. V trimming: 3 bases; J trimming: 4 bases; junction bases outside the gene matches: 3. This CDR3 comprises 14 residues. The CDR3 coding sequence is TGTGCCAGCAGTGACCGGGACTATTACAATGAGCAGTTCTTC. The encoded protein is CASSDRDYYNEQFF.

The chain couples TRBV7-9 to TRBJ2-5; D unresolved. The germline gives CDR1 SEHNR, CDR2 FQNEAQ (reference sequence). V was pared by 0 bases and J by 5 bases, with 10 bases between. The CDR3 runs to 14 residues. The CDR3 loop reads CASSLAGGSETQYF. CDR3 nucleotide sequence: TGTGCCAGCAGCTTAGCGGGCGGTTCGGAGACCCAGTACTTC.

The chain joins TRBV6-5 to TRBJ2-3; D remains unclear. Germline CDR1 reads MNHEY; CDR2 reads SVGAGI. V was pared by 3 bases and J by 2 bases, with 6 bases between. CDR3 size: 13 residues. The CDR3 sequence is CASSYALTDTQYF. The CDR3 bases are TGTGCCAGCAGTTATGCCCTCACAGATACGCAGTATTTT.

This clone was observed at least ten times. The J gene is TRBJ1-5, the V gene TRBV4-3; D not resolved. The CDR3 sequence is 13 residues long. CDR1 is LGHNA and CDR2 is YSLEER in the germline V gene. V lost 1 base, J lost 7 bases, and 8 bases lay in between. CDR3 sequence: CASSQGGGQPQHF. The CDR3 DNA sequence: TGCGCCAGCAGCCAAGGGGGAGGCCAGCCCCAGCATTTT.

This clone turned up a few times. CDR3 bases: TGTGCCAGCAGCTTAGCCCCGCCTAGCGGGGGGCCTGACAATGAGCAGTTCTTC. Amino acids: CASSLAPPSGGPDNEQFF. V and J are TRBV7-8 and TRBJ2-1, with TRBD2 matching over 11 bases. The CDR3 runs to 18 residues. Trimming at V came to 0 bases and at J to 5 bases, leaving 9 bases not matched to a gene. CDR1 and CDR2 from the germline V gene are SGHVS and FQNEAQ.

This clone was found a few times. The chain is built from TRBV29-1 and TRBJ2-7; TRBD1 aligns across 9 bases. The V gene end was trimmed by 3 bases and the J gene end by 9 bases; junction bases not matched to a gene: 6. The CDR3 has 12 amino acids. Germline V gene sequence: CDR1 SQVTM, CDR2 ANQGSEA. The CDR3 reads CSVEGQGGGQYF. The CDR3 DNA follows: TGCAGCGTTGAGGGACAGGGTGGCGGGCAGTACTTC.

V usage is TRBV7-2 and J usage is TRBJ1-5; 12 bases are shared with TRBD1. Per the germline V gene, CDR1 is SGHTA and CDR2 is FQGNSA. CDR3 length: 19 residues. The V segment lost 5 bases and the J segment 2 bases; nucleotides outside the gene matches: 13. Here the CDR3 reads CASSQNAGQGAGGNQPQHF. CDR3 DNA sequence: TGTGCCAGCAGCCAAAATGCGGGACAGGGGGCCGGAGGCAATCAGCCCCAGCATTTT.

This clone turned up a few times. The gene calls are TRBV15 and TRBJ1-4, with D possibly being TRBD1 (6 bases). Germline-derived CDR1 and CDR2 are LNHNV and YYDKDF (reference sequence). V lost 0 bases to trimming and J lost 6 bases, with 14 bases between them. The length of the CDR3 is 16 residues. CDR3 amino acids: CATSRDYRVGDEKLFF. In DNA form, the CDR3 reads TGTGCCACCAGCAGAGATTACAGGGTCGGGGATGAAAAACTGTTTTTT.